The 19 T cell receptor beta chains in this list originate from one sample, sequenced in a study of early T cells in non-severe SARS-CoV-2 infection. Each CDR3 protein gets one entry after TCRdb re-called the 5' RACE reads with MiXCR. The data contain about 27,000 distinct CDR3 sequences, 2.9% of them singletons. Sequenced material: whole blood. These receptors all stem from an adult who was a healthcare worker with PCR-confirmed SARS-CoV-2 infection or an uninfected control (not recorded which).

This clonotype was observed at least ten times. The chain couples TRBV10-3 to TRBJ2-5; TRBD1 matches 7 bases. CDR1 is ENHRY and CDR2 is SYGVKD in the germline V gene. After removal of 10 bases from V and 5 bases from J, the junction contained 10 bases not matched to a gene. The CDR3 sequence is 13 residues long. CDR3 DNA: TGTGCCACCAGACAAACAGGGGTGGAGACCCAGTACTTC. It codes for CATRQTGVETQYF.

This clonotype was detected only a few times. Mismatch with germline at one junction end may stem from a read error. The chain carries TRBV28 and TRBJ1-5, with a weak D call TRBD1 (6 bases). The CDR3 totals 11 residues. Germline V lookup: CDR1 MDHEN, CDR2 SYDVKM. Written as DNA, the CDR3 is TGTGCCAGCTCTCAATGGCAGGGGTTGTATTTT. This gives the protein CASSQWQGLYF. Full variable domain (rest looked up from reference TRBV28 and TRBJ1-5): DVKVTQSSRYLVKRTGEKVFLECVQDMDHENMFWYRQDPGLGLRLIYFSYDVKMKEKGDIPEGYSVSREKKERFSLILESASTNQTSMYLCASSQWQGLYFGDGTRLSIL.

This clonotype was recorded many times. The genes are TRBV5-5 and TRBJ1-2; D ambiguous. This CDR3 comprises 15 residues. Germline CDR1 SGHKS, CDR2 YYEKEE (reference sequence). V lost 0 bases and J 2 bases, leaving 11 bases between the germline ends. The CDR3 sequence: CASSLAGRGNYGYTF. The DNA for the CDR3 is TGTGCCAGCAGCTTGGCCGGACGGGGAAACTATGGCTACACCTTC.

In this sample, this clonotype turned up many times. The J gene is TRBJ2-1, the V gene TRBV18; D unresolved. There are 13 residues in the CDR3. Germline CDR1 and CDR2: KGHSH and LQKENI. V was cut by 0 bases and J by 2 bases, with 2 bases left in between. The CDR3 DNA sequence: TGTGCCAGCTCACCACCGCCCTACAATGAGCAGTTCTTC. As protein: CASSPPPYNEQFF.

At least ten counts were recorded for this clonotype. The J gene is TRBJ2-3, the V gene TRBV6-1; TRBD2 aligns across 11 bases. This CDR3 has 14 amino acids. Germline V gene sequence: CDR1 MNHNS, CDR2 SASEGT. The junction had 2 bases not matched to a gene; V was cut back by 7 bases and J by 2 bases. The CDR3 bases are TGTGCCAGCACTAGCGGGGGGTCCACAGATACGCAGTATTTT. Translating it yields CASTSGGSTDTQYF.

This clonotype was seen many times. V usage is TRBV5-1 and J usage is TRBJ1-6; D is unresolved. Trimming removed 2 bases from V and 1 base from J, with 7 bases in between. The CDR3 is made up of 15 amino acids. From germline, CDR1 is SGHRS and CDR2 YFSETQ. CDR3 amino acids: CASSFRSSYNSPLHF. The CDR3 nucleotides are TGCGCCAGCAGCTTCAGATCGTCCTATAATTCACCCCTCCACTTT.

This clonotype was counted at least ten times. This chain connects TRBV24-1 to TRBJ2-3; D unclear. V was cut by 2 bases and J by 2 bases, with 7 bases left in between. The CDR3 contains 14 residues. The germline CDR1 and CDR2 sequences are KGHDR and SFDVKD. This CDR3 is CATSDSLDTDTQYF. The CDR3 nucleotides read TGTGCCACCAGTGATTCCCTCGACACAGATACGCAGTATTTT.

This clonotype has at least ten counts. This sequence joins TRBV29-1 and TRBJ2-5; the D gene is possibly TRBD1 (6 bases). The V end lost 3 bases, the J end lost 7 bases, and 21 bases lay between the germline ends. Per germline, CDR1 SQVTM and CDR2 ANQGSEA. The CDR3 has 15 residues. Here the CDR3 reads CSVEGTPSGIGTQYF. DNA for the CDR3: TGCAGCGTTGAGGGGACACCCTCCGGCATAGGGACCCAGTACTTC.

The chain carries TRBV10-3 and TRBJ1-2; 9 bases align to TRBD1. V shed 6 bases, J shed 8 bases, and the junction held 4 bases outside the gene matches. Germline V CDR1 and CDR2: ENHRY, SYGVKD. CDR3 length: 12 residues. The CDR3 sequence is CAISEDRGGYTF. The CDR3 region has the DNA TGTGCCATCAGCGAGGACAGGGGAGGCTACACCTTC.

This clonotype was recorded many times. The chain combines TRBV5-1 with TRBJ2-1; the D gene could be TRBD1 or TRBD2 (6 bases each). Per the germline V gene, CDR1 is SGHRS and CDR2 is YFSETQ. V was clipped by 1 base and J by 7 bases, with 18 bases between them. This CDR3 has 16 residues. CDR3 nucleotide sequence: TGCGCCAGCAGCTTGAGTCGGGGGCAGTCGGGGAATGAGCAGTTCTTC. As protein: CASSLSRGQSGNEQFF.

This clonotype showed up many times. The V gene is TRBV18, the J gene TRBJ2-5; D gene unclear. Germline loops: CDR1 KGHSH, CDR2 LQKENI. This CDR3 comprises 15 residues. The germline V and J ends were trimmed by 3 bases and 2 bases, with 13 bases remaining between them. The CDR3 is CASSPHRTLQETQYF. CDR3 sequence (DNA): TGTGCCAGCTCACCTCACAGAACCCTTCAAGAGACCCAGTACTTC. Using reference TRBV18 and TRBJ2-5 for the parts outside the CDR3, the full variable domain is NAGVMQNPRHLVRRRGQEARLRCSPMKGHSHVYWYRQLPEEGLKFMVYLQKENIIDESGMPKERFSAEFPKEGPSILRIQQVVRGDSAAYFCASSPHRTLQETQYFGPGTRLLVL.

This clonotype was detected ten times or more. The chain's CDR3 is CATSSATGGTVDEQFF. The CDR3 DNA reads as TGTGCCACCAGCTCAGCGACAGGGGGTACGGTCGATGAGCAGTTCTTC. This chain links TRBV15 with TRBJ2-1, with 9 bases lining up with TRBD1. V dropped 5 bases and J dropped 8; count of bases not matched to a gene: 13. Germline V gives CDR1 LNHNV, CDR2 YYDKDF (reference sequence). CDR3 length: 16 residues.

The rearrangement links TRBV5-5 to TRBJ2-7; the D call may be TRBD1 or TRBD2 (5 bases each). In germline, CDR1 is SGHKS, CDR2 YYEKEE (reference sequence). The V gene lost 5 bases and the J gene lost 4 bases, with 22 bases spanning the gap. The CDR3 has 16 residues. In DNA form, the CDR3 reads TGTGCCAGCAGTCGAAGATCCGGGACGGTAGTGTACGAGCAGTACGTC. Residues: CASSRRSGTVVYEQYV.

This clonotype showed up many times. This rearrangement joins TRBV4-2 to TRBJ1-1; 8 bases align to TRBD1. The CDR3 is 18 residues long. Germline V gives CDR1 LGHNA, CDR2 YNFKEQ. V was clipped by 2 bases and J by 0 bases; unmatched bases: 11. DNA of the CDR3: TGTGCCAGCAGCCAAATTCGGAGGACAGGGATCGTGAACACTGAAGCTTTCTTT. Translated, it gives CASSQIRRTGIVNTEAFF.

This clonotype has ten or more counts. The chain carries TRBV6-2 or TRBV6-3 and TRBJ1-6, with D hard to call. The CDR3 has 14 residues. The germline gives CDR1 MNHEY, CDR2 SVGEGT. V was pared by 4 bases and J by 0 bases, with 4 bases between. The CDR3 here is CASSLNSYNSPLHF. The DNA for the CDR3 is TGTGCCAGCAGTTTGAACTCCTATAATTCACCCCTCCACTTT.

This clonotype was counted many times. This chain connects TRBV4-2 to TRBJ2-2; either TRBD1 or TRBD2 may supply D (5 bases each). This CDR3 contains 18 residues. Germline V lookup: CDR1 LGHNA, CDR2 YNFKEQ. The ends were cut back, 0 bases at V and 0 bases at J, with 14 bases in the middle. Written as DNA, the CDR3 is TGTGCCAGCAGCCAAGATCTTAGGGACCGCGCGAACACCGGGGAGCTGTTTTTT. Translating gives CASSQDLRDRANTGELFF.

In its sample, this clonotype was seen many times. J is TRBJ2-3 and V is TRBV7-3, with 8 bases aligning to TRBD2. After removal of 5 bases from V and 0 bases from J, the junction contained 10 bases not matched to a gene. This CDR3 comprises 17 residues. CDR1 SGHTA and CDR2 FQGTGA come from the germline V gene. CDR3 region: CASSPLVAGLSTDTQYF. The DNA of the CDR3 is TGTGCCAGCAGCCCCCTGGTAGCGGGGCTCAGCACAGATACGCAGTATTTT.

This clonotype appeared many times. The chain couples TRBV7-8 to TRBJ2-2; the D is unclear. Germline V gives CDR1 SGHVS, CDR2 FQNEAQ. The germline V and J ends were trimmed by 5 bases and 0 bases, with 10 bases remaining between them. CDR3 length: 15 residues. CDR3 protein: CASSHLFANTGELFF. The CDR3, as DNA: TGTGCCAGCAGCCATCTATTCGCGAACACCGGGGAGCTGTTTTTT.

V gene TRBV6-1 combines with J gene TRBJ1-1; TRBD1 might be the D (5 bases). In germline, CDR1 is MNHNS, CDR2 SASEGT. There are 12 residues in the CDR3. This CDR3 reads CASGRGNTEAFF. The CDR3 nucleotides are TGTGCGAGCGGGAGGGGGAACACTGAAGCTTTCTTT.